This TCR beta chain stems from a study of T cell responses to AZD1222 COVID-19 vaccine. Regarding the study as a whole: Clonal diversity may have been underestimated in mostly white British donors.

The germline V gene has CDR1 SGHVS and CDR2 FQNEAQ. The CDR3 has 15 residues. The V end was cut by 1 base, the J end by 0 bases, with 7 bases between. This clone appeared a few times. Its specificity is unknown. The assay was immunoSEQ multiplex PCR, and TCRdb's table has in-frame clones only and misses some. The data hold about 160,000 clones, with about nine tenths observed a single time. The sequence was obtained from an adult in good health. V gene TRBV7-8 combines with J gene TRBJ1-5, with unresolved D. The material sequenced was peripheral blood, taken on day 0 of AZD1222 vaccination. The CDR3 reads CASSLGTDSNQPQHF. The CDR3 DNA reads as TGTGCCAGCAGCTTAGGGACGGATAGCAATCAGCCCCAGCATTTT.